The entry below gives a single T cell receptor (beta chain) sequence along with its context. Antigen: not known. Amplification of TCR beta used genomic DNA extracted from peripheral blood. TRB rearrangements spanning V, D and J were amplified using mixed TRB-A/B primers. Using its own MiXCR run on the multiplex PCR reads, TCRdb lists one record per CDR3 protein. Of around 12,000 distinct CDR3 sequences listed, approximately 22% are singletons. The CDR3 spans 13 residues. Trimming took 9 bases from V and 7 from J; bases not matched to a gene: 5. The germline gives CDR1 SNHLY, CDR2 FYNNEI. This entry is derived from a study of T cell repertoires in aging, cancer and after chemotherapy. Regarding the study as a whole: In cancer patients, declining TCR diversity with age involved lost richness and lost evenness. In each cancer cohort, median generation probability increased across chemotherapy, suggesting thymic output rebounded.

Sequencing was done on a sample of blood. This receptor was taken from a human donor in good health. The J gene is TRBJ2-1, the V gene TRBV2; TRBD2 agrees at 11 bases. The CDR3 region is CASGTSGENEQFF. CDR3 nucleotides: TGTGCCAGTGGGACTAGCGGTGAAAATGAGCAGTTCTTC.